The 22 T cell receptor beta chains below were found in one sample sequenced in a study of blood T cell repertoires in COVID-19. Sequencing was performed with immunoSEQ multiplex PCR; in TCRdb, only in-frame clones are kept and a portion is missing. The data contain about 240,000 clones, approximately 82% of them singletons. The material sequenced was peripheral blood. The receptors stem from a woman between 18 and 29 years old with acute or convalescent COVID-19.

This chain's CDR3 is CASSQEGTSGSPGETQYF. The CDR3 DNA sequence: TGTGCCAGCAGCCAAGAAGGGACTAGCGGGAGCCCAGGAGAGACCCAGTACTTC. This sequence joins TRBV3-1 (or the pseudogene TRBV3-2) and TRBJ2-5; 14 bases are a match to TRBD2. Per the germline V gene, CDR1 is LGHDT and CDR2 is YNNKEL (reference sequence). Unmatched junction bases numbered 7, after V lost 0 bases and J lost 4 bases. This CDR3 has 18 residues.

A single count supports this clone. V usage is TRBV15 and J usage is TRBJ2-5, with D unclear. Trimming cost V 5 bases and J 1 base, with 5 bases left between them. The germline V gene has CDR1 LNHNV and CDR2 YYDKDF (reference sequence). The CDR3 contains 12 residues. The DNA of the CDR3 is TGTGCCACCAGCGGCCTCCAAGAGACCCAGTACTTC. Its translation: CATSGLQETQYF.

The chain is built from TRBV6-5 and TRBJ2-1; weak D call: TRBD2 (5 bases). V was trimmed by 6 bases and J by 7 bases, leaving 13 bases between them. There are 13 residues in the CDR3. Germline CDR1 reads MNHEY; CDR2 reads SVGAGI. The DNA for the CDR3 is TGTGCCAGCAGCTTAGTCGGGAAAAATGAGCAGTTCTTC. Amino acid sequence: CASSLVGKNEQFF.

The rearrangement joins TRBV18 to TRBJ2-1; unclear D gene. Trimming cost V 2 bases and J 7 bases, with 6 bases left between them. This CDR3 is built from 12 residues. Germline loops: CDR1 KGHSH, CDR2 LQKENI. In DNA form, the CDR3 reads TGTGCCAGCTCACCATTCAGGAATGAGCAGTTCTTC. Translating it yields CASSPFRNEQFF.

V gene TRBV28 combines with J gene TRBJ2-7, with 11 bases that match TRBD2. Trimming removed 4 bases from V and 4 bases from J; junction bases left unmatched: 6. This CDR3 spans 15 amino acids. Germline CDR1 MDHEN, CDR2 SYDVKM. The CDR3 DNA sequence: TGTGCCAGCAGTTGGGGAGGGACTAGCGGATACGAGCAGTACTTC. Translated: CASSWGGTSGYEQYF.

This chain's CDR3 is CASSHSGPTGANVLTF. In DNA form, the CDR3 reads TGTGCCAGCAGCCATTCAGGGCCCACTGGGGCCAACGTCCTGACTTTC. The chain uses TRBV3-1 (or the pseudogene TRBV3-2) and TRBJ2-6, with D possibly matching TRBD1 (5 bases). Per the germline V gene, CDR1 is LGHDT and CDR2 is YNNKEL (reference sequence). CDR3 length equals 16 residues. Trimming removed 3 bases from V and 2 bases from J, with 11 bases in between.

The count of this clone is one. Here the CDR3 DNA reads TGTGCCAGCTCACCACAGGGGAGGGATACGCAGTATTTT. Translation gives CASSPQGRDTQYF. The chain combines TRBV18 with TRBJ2-3, with D maybe TRBD2 (6 bases). The germline V and J ends were trimmed by 1 base and 6 bases, with 8 bases remaining between them. The CDR3 runs 13 residues. Germline V gives CDR1 KGHSH, CDR2 LQKENI.

The V gene is TRBV15, the J gene TRBJ2-2; D remains unclear. This CDR3 contains 13 residues. The V gene's germline CDR1 is LNHNV and CDR2 YYDKDF (reference sequence). V gave up 1 base and J gave up 4 bases, with 4 bases separating them. CDR3 amino acids: CATSRGVTGELFF. CDR3 bases: TGTGCCACCAGCAGAGGAGTCACCGGGGAGCTGTTTTTT.

This chain links TRBV24-1 with TRBJ1-3, with D maybe TRBD1 (5 bases). The CDR3 consists of 15 residues. Trimming pared 7 bases from V and 2 bases from J, leaving 14 bases between. Per the germline V gene, CDR1 is KGHDR and CDR2 is SFDVKD. This CDR3 reads CATSLRVHPGNTIYF. CDR3 DNA sequence: TGTGCCACCAGCCTCAGGGTCCATCCTGGAAACACCATATATTTT.

This chain uses TRBV9 with TRBJ2-7; 8 bases map to TRBD1. The CDR3 is made up of 15 amino acids. The V gene's germline CDR1 is SGDLS and CDR2 YYNGEE. V lost 0 bases, J lost 5 bases, and 7 bases stayed unmatched. CDR3 DNA: TGTGCCAGCAGCGTAGGTGGGGCAGGGGGCAACGAGCAGTACTTC. Encoded protein: CASSVGGAGGNEQYF.

The rearrangement joins TRBV19 to TRBJ2-7; D uncertain. The CDR3 loop spans 15 amino acids. Germline V lookup: CDR1 LNHDA, CDR2 SQIVND (reference sequence). Deletions cut 3 bases from V and 5 bases from J, with 17 bases between. The DNA for the CDR3 is TGTGCCAGTAGTATTGATTGGGTCAGGTCGCACGAGCAGTACTTC. Its protein is CASSIDWVRSHEQYF.

V usage is TRBV4-3 and J usage is TRBJ1-6, with a possible D match to TRBD1 (6 bases). The CDR3 loop spans 16 amino acids. The V end lost 4 bases, the J end lost 7 bases, and 17 bases lay between the germline ends. Germline V lookup: CDR1 LGHNA, CDR2 YSLEER. CDR3 loop: CASSLGTQLFNSPLHF. Written as DNA, the CDR3 is TGCGCCAGCAGCCTAGGGACACAACTTTTCAATTCACCCCTCCACTTT.

The CDR3 bases are TGTGCCAGCAGTCTCGACAGGGGGCGCCCTGATTACTACACCTTC. Encoded protein: CASSLDRGRPDYYTF. The gene calls are TRBV6-8 and TRBJ1-2, with 10 bases lining up with TRBD1. The V gene end was trimmed by 5 bases and the J gene end by 10 bases; junction bases not matched to a gene: 13. The CDR3 consists of 15 residues. Per the germline V gene, CDR1 is MNHGY and CDR2 is SAAAGT.

The CDR3 loop reads CAWSAGDYGYTF. The CDR3, as DNA: TGTGCCTGGAGTGCGGGAGACTATGGCTACACCTTC. This sequence joins TRBV30 and TRBJ1-2; the D is unclear. Germline CDR1 GTSNPN, CDR2 SVGIG (reference sequence). The CDR3 consists of 12 residues. The ends were cut back, 1 base at V and 3 bases at J, with 6 bases in the middle.

The V and J genes are TRBV6-6 and TRBJ2-1; 12 nucleotides agree with TRBD2. Trimming cost V 6 bases and J 0 bases; bases outside gene matches: 6. The CDR3 is made up of 17 amino acids. Looked up from germline, CDR1 is MNHNY and CDR2 is SVGAGI (reference sequence). In DNA, the CDR3 is TGTGCCAGCAGACGAAAGACTAGCGGGAGCTCCTACAATGAGCAGTTCTTC. Translated, it gives CASRRKTSGSSYNEQFF.

This sequence joins TRBV5-6 and TRBJ2-1, with 9 bases identical to TRBD2. J was trimmed by 3 bases and V by 1 base; bases with no gene match: 5. The CDR3 spans 16 residues. Germline V lookup: CDR1 SGHDT, CDR2 YYEEEE. The CDR3 here is CASSLFGGRDYNEQFF. The CDR3, as DNA: TGTGCCAGCAGCTTGTTCGGCGGGAGGGACTACAATGAGCAGTTCTTC.

J is TRBJ1-5 and V is TRBV19, with a possible D match to TRBD1 (6 bases). The CDR3 has 17 amino acids. Germline V gene data show CDR1 as LNHDA and CDR2 as SQIVND (reference sequence). The V gene lost 6 bases and the J gene lost 0 bases, with 18 bases spanning the gap. The CDR3 reads CASSRVGGLTSNQPQHF. DNA of the CDR3: TGTGCCAGTAGCCGAGTAGGGGGATTGACTAGCAATCAGCCCCAGCATTTT.

J is TRBJ1-5 and V is TRBV6-1; 11 bases align to TRBD1. Germline CDR1 reads MNHNS; CDR2 reads SASEGT. This CDR3 spans 19 amino acids. The V segment lost 3 bases and the J segment 1 base; nucleotides outside the gene matches: 11. CDR3 loop: CASSEGQGGPEYSNQPQHF. The CDR3 DNA reads as TGTGCCAGCAGTGAGGGACAGGGGGGCCCCGAATACAGCAATCAGCCCCAGCATTTT.

The chain recombines TRBV7-9 with TRBJ2-1, with D tentatively TRBD2 (5 bases). Germline V gene lookup returns CDR1 SEHNR and CDR2 FQNEAQ (reference sequence). The V gene lost 5 bases and the J gene lost 0 bases, with 14 bases spanning the gap. This CDR3 has 16 residues. CDR3 residues: CASSPPKEVSYNEQFF. CDR3 nucleotide sequence: TGTGCCAGCAGCCCTCCAAAGGAGGTCTCCTACAATGAGCAGTTCTTC.

The rearrangement joins TRBV6-5 to TRBJ2-5; tentatively, D is TRBD2 (5 bases). The CDR3 is made up of 13 amino acids. The germline gives CDR1 MNHEY, CDR2 SVGAGI. V lost 4 bases, J lost 4 bases, and 10 bases lay in between. Here the CDR3 DNA reads TGTGCCAGCAGTTTTGGGAGACGAGAGACCCAGTACTTC. It codes for CASSFGRRETQYF.

A note on this clone: This sample also contains other DNA sequences that code for the same CDR3. The CDR3 loop is CASSPSRGPYEQYF. The CDR3, as DNA: TGTGCCAGCTCACCATCCAGGGGGCCCTACGAGCAGTACTTC. The J gene is TRBJ2-7, the V gene TRBV18; TRBD1 matches at 8 bases. The CDR3 has 14 amino acids. CDR1 KGHSH and CDR2 LQKENI come from the germline V gene. Trimming took 2 bases from V and 2 from J; bases not matched to a gene: 2.

J is TRBJ2-1 and V is TRBV19, with 13 bases aligning to TRBD2. J gave up 5 bases and V 0 bases, and 4 bases lay outside the gene matches. This CDR3 spans 17 amino acids. The V gene's germline CDR1 is LNHDA and CDR2 SQIVND (reference sequence). Here the CDR3 reads CASSIDAGLAGNNEQFF. CDR3 nucleotide sequence: TGTGCCAGTAGTATAGATGCGGGACTAGCGGGGAACAATGAGCAGTTCTTC.